This TCR beta chain came from a study of early T cells in non-severe SARS-CoV-2 infection. The germline CDR1 and CDR2 sequences are MNHNY and SVGAGI (reference sequence). V was shortened by 3 bases and J by 1 base, with 7 bases between the two germline ends. The CDR3 spans 13 residues. The TCR library protocol was used to attach unique molecular identifiers. These identifiers were attached to individual cDNA molecules. In TCRdb, the 5' RACE reads were re-called with MiXCR into one record per CDR3 protein. The sample yields 25,000 or so distinct CDR3 sequences, roughly 3% seen once. This clonotype was seen many times.

The source of this sequence is an adult who was a healthcare worker with PCR-confirmed SARS-CoV-2 infection or an uninfected control (not recorded which). The sequenced sample was whole blood. The V gene is TRBV6-6, the J gene TRBJ2-7, with no clear D. The CDR3 region is CASSYPASYEQYV. CDR3 coding DNA: TGTGCCAGCAGTTATCCCGCTTCCTACGAGCAGTACGTC.